This TCR beta chain was observed in a study of blood T cell repertoires in COVID-19. Study background: Sources were T cells, B-cell-depleted T cells, or PBMCs; the material itself was cDNA or gDNA.

Per the original methods: Reference gene primer amplification gave nucleated cell count estimates. Libraries were prepared by immunoSEQ multiplex PCR; TCRdb keeps only in-frame clonotypes and omits some of them. V, J and clone size are taken as reported in that table, and D and trimming were inferred from the DNA itself. The table records roughly 180,000 clones, about 86% of them present only once. Many counts were recorded for this clone. With 7 bases removed from V and 0 bases from J, the gap between germline ends came to 10 bases. CDR1 is SGHAT and CDR2 is FQNNGV in the germline V gene. This CDR3 is built from 13 residues.

This receptor was identified in a man between 65 and 79 years old with active or convalescent COVID-19. The gene calls are TRBV11-2 and TRBJ2-7; a possible D gene is TRBD2 (5 bases). The specimen was peripheral blood. The CDR3 bases are TGTGCCAGCACTTCGGGGAGCTCCTACGAGCAGTACTTC. Its translation: CASTSGSSYEQYF.